This T cell receptor beta chain was observed in a study of blood T cell repertoires in COVID-19. About the research overall: Whether acute or convalescent, the COVID-19 samples came from the United States, Italy and Spain.

The J segment lost 6 bases and the V segment lost 6 bases, leaving 9 bases of the junction unmatched. The germline gives CDR1 MNHEY, CDR2 SMNVEV (reference sequence). The CDR3 length is 15 residues. Per the original data handling: Quantification of nucleated cells was approximated via reference gene primer amplification. Sequencing used immunoSEQ multiplex PCR; TCRdb keeps in-frame clones, though not all of them. The D gene and trimming were derived from the DNA, and the V and J assignments and clone size from that table. The sample includes some 150,000 clones, around 84% of them seen just once. Sequencing was performed on peripheral blood. The clonotype originates from a man aged 40-55 years with acute or convalescent COVID-19. The chain is built from TRBV27 and TRBJ2-2; TRBD1 matches 8 bases. CDR3 nucleotides: TGTGCCAGCAGGCAAGGACAGGGATACGCCGGGGAGCTGTTTTTT. It yields the protein CASRQGQGYAGELFF.